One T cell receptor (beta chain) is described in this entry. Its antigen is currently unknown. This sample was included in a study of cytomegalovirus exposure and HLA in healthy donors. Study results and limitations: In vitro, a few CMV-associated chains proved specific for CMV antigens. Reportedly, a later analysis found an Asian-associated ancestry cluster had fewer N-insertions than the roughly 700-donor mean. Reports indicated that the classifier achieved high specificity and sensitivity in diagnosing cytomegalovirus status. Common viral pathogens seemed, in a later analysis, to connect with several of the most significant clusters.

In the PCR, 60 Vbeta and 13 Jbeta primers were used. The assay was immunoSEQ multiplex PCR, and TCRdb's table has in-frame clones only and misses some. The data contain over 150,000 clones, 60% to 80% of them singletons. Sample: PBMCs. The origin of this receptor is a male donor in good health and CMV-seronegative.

The CDR3 nucleotides read TGTGCCAGCAGCCCAGTCATACAGGGGAACACCGGGGAGCTGTTTTTT. The encoded protein is CASSPVIQGNTGELFF. This sequence joins TRBV9 and TRBJ2-2, with D possibly matching TRBD1 (6 bases). With 4 bases removed from V and 1 base from J, the gap between germline ends came to 14 bases. This CDR3 has 16 amino acids. Germline CDR1 reads SGDLS; CDR2 reads YYNGEE. Filled out from reference TRBV9 and TRBJ2-2, the complete variable domain reads DSGVTQTPKHLITATGQRVTLRCSPRSGDLSVYWYQQSLDQGLQFLIQYYNGEERAKGNILERFSAQQFPDLHSELNLSSLELGDSALYFCASSPVIQGNTGELFFGEGSRLTVL.